These 25 T cell receptor beta chains came from one sample sequenced in a study of CD8+ T cells in alopecia areata. Indicated treatment: oral pan-JAK inhibitor, 5-10 mg twice daily. RNA extraction was followed by reverse transcription into cDNA, which acted as the sequencing template. Sequenced by immunoSEQ multiplex PCR; TCRdb stores in-frame clones only, minus some. The data contain roughly 200,000 clones, about 60% of them singletons. Sequences were derived from CD4+ T cells sorted from blood, sampled at week 4, from a patient treated with tofacitinib. The receptors here all came from a human donor with alopecia areata.

In this sample, this clone turned up a few times. The chain combines TRBV7-2 with TRBJ2-3; D is unresolved. The V end lost 1 base, the J end lost 2 bases, and 10 bases lay between the germline ends. The CDR3 has 15 amino acids. Germline-derived CDR1 and CDR2 are SGHTA and FQGNSA. CDR3 sequence: CASSLGRQITDTQYF. The CDR3 coding sequence is TGTGCCAGCAGCTTAGGACGGCAGATCACAGATACGCAGTATTTT.

As DNA, the CDR3 is TGTGCCAGCACGTCCCTCTATGGCTACACCTTC. It codes for CASTSLYGYTF. The V gene is TRBV2, the J gene TRBJ1-2; D is unclear. Germline V gene data show CDR1 as SNHLY and CDR2 as FYNNEI. The CDR3 extends over 11 amino acids. V was trimmed by 7 bases and J by 4 bases, leaving 7 bases between them.

This sequence joins TRBV13 and TRBJ2-5; tentatively, D is TRBD1 or TRBD2 (5 bases each). Trimming shortened V by 4 bases and J by 2 bases, and 17 bases separated the two germline ends. The CDR3 runs 16 residues. The germline gives CDR1 PRHDT, CDR2 FYEKMQ (reference sequence). The CDR3 protein is CASSSLPGTVQETQYF. The CDR3 region has the DNA TGTGCCAGCAGCTCCCTCCCCGGGACGGTACAAGAGACCCAGTACTTC.

J is TRBJ1-5 and V is TRBV30; D uncertain. The germline CDR1 and CDR2 sequences are GTSNPN and SVGIG (reference sequence). There are 14 residues in the CDR3. Trimming stripped 0 bases from V and 3 bases from J, with 9 bases between. CDR3 residues: CAWSVPENNQPQHF. CDR3 sequence (DNA): TGTGCCTGGAGTGTACCAGAGAACAATCAGCCCCAGCATTTT.

The CDR3 loop reads CASSLFNLGQGAHEQYF. As DNA, the CDR3 is TGCGCCAGCAGCTTGTTTAATCTGGGACAGGGGGCCCACGAGCAGTACTTC. The chain joins TRBV5-1 to TRBJ2-7; TRBD1 matches 12 bases. Trimming took 1 base from V and 5 from J; bases not matched to a gene: 10. Per the germline V gene, CDR1 is SGHRS and CDR2 is YFSETQ. CDR3 length equals 17 residues.

V gene TRBV4-1 combines with J gene TRBJ2-2, with a tentative D call TRBD2 (6 bases). CDR1 MGHRA and CDR2 YSYEKL come from the germline V gene. The CDR3 has 14 amino acids. Trimming removed 8 bases at V and 1 base at J, with 11 bases between. The CDR3 DNA sequence: TGCGCCAGCGGCCGGGGGAGGAACACCGGGGAGCTGTTTTTT. This gives the protein CASGRGRNTGELFF.

This clone appeared a single time. CDR3 loop: CAWTPTTGYEKLFF. The CDR3 DNA reads as TGTGCCTGGACACCCACGACAGGGTATGAAAAACTGTTTTTT. The chain joins TRBV30 to TRBJ1-4; 7 nucleotides line up with TRBD1. With 4 bases clipped from V and 6 bases from J, the junction kept 8 bases outside the gene matches. The CDR3 totals 14 residues. Germline CDR1 reads GTSNPN; CDR2 reads SVGIG (reference sequence).

The chain couples TRBV27 to TRBJ1-1; maybe TRBD1 (6 bases). Trimming pared 3 bases from V and 0 bases from J, leaving 11 bases between. Germline values: CDR1 MNHEY, CDR2 SMNVEV (reference sequence). This CDR3 is 15 amino acids long. The CDR3 loop is CASSFQGLLNTEAFF. For the CDR3, the DNA is TGTGCCAGCAGTTTTCAGGGGCTCCTGAACACTGAAGCTTTCTTT.

V gene TRBV2 combines with J gene TRBJ1-5; no definite D call. Trimming left V 4 bases short and J 4 bases short, with 8 bases between. Germline CDR1 reads SNHLY; CDR2 reads FYNNEI. The CDR3 runs 13 residues. CDR3 sequence (DNA): TGTGCCAGCAGTGGCGGGCCGAATCAGCCCCAGCATTTT. The encoded protein is CASSGGPNQPQHF.

V is TRBV27 and J is TRBJ1-4; D possibly corresponds to TRBD1 (6 bases). Trimming took 5 bases from V and 7 from J, leaving 14 bases between them. The CDR3 has 14 amino acids. From germline, CDR1 is MNHEY and CDR2 SMNVEV (reference sequence). CDR3 sequence reads: CASSQTGSGEKLFF. In DNA, the CDR3 is TGTGCCAGCAGTCAGACAGGCAGCGGTGAAAAACTGTTTTTT.

The chain combines TRBV25-1 with TRBJ2-5; the match to TRBD2 covers 11 bases. Germline V lookup: CDR1 MGHDK, CDR2 SYGVNS. J lost 3 bases, V lost 10 bases, and 10 bases had no gene match. The CDR3 has 15 amino acids. The CDR3 DNA sequence: TGTGCCACCATAGCGGGGGGGCCCGACAAAGAGACCCAGTACTTC. Translation: CATIAGGPDKETQYF.

This chain links TRBV7-2 with TRBJ1-3; no definite D call. This CDR3 contains 13 residues. Looked up from germline, CDR1 is SGHTA and CDR2 is FQGNSA. Trimming stripped 8 bases from V and 3 bases from J, with 11 bases between. CDR3 loop: CASGIGGGNTIYF. The CDR3 region has the DNA TGTGCCAGCGGCATCGGCGGTGGAAACACCATATATTTT.

This clone was recorded a few times. V gene TRBV2 combines with J gene TRBJ2-5, with unresolved D. The CDR3 has 12 amino acids. Looked up from germline, CDR1 is SNHLY and CDR2 is FYNNEI. The V gene lost 6 bases and the J gene lost 4 bases, with 9 bases spanning the gap. CDR3 residues: CASRDALETQYF. CDR3 nucleotides: TGTGCCAGCAGGGACGCACTAGAGACCCAGTACTTC.

This clone was seen ten or more times. The V gene is TRBV7-3, the J gene TRBJ1-1; the match to TRBD1 covers 7 bases. This CDR3 is 13 amino acids long. Germline V CDR1 and CDR2: SGHTA, FQGTGA. With 5 bases clipped from V and 5 bases from J, the junction kept 5 bases outside the gene matches. This CDR3 is CASSRGTETEAFF. The DNA for the CDR3 is TGTGCCAGCAGCCGCGGGACAGAGACTGAAGCTTTCTTT.

This clone was detected only a few times. V gene TRBV19 combines with J gene TRBJ2-1; TRBD2 matches at 11 bases. V was pared by 3 bases and J by 6 bases, with 22 bases of the junction left unmatched. CDR1 is LNHDA and CDR2 is SQIVND in the germline V gene (reference sequence). The CDR3 length is 21 residues. In DNA, the CDR3 is TGTGCCAGTAGTATCGGCTTATTGACTAGCGGGGAGGTGGGGGTAATCAATGAGCAGTTCTTC. Translating gives CASSIGLLTSGEVGVINEQFF.

This clone was detected a few times. This chain connects TRBV7-2 to TRBJ1-6; possible D gene TRBD1, 6 bases. CDR1 is SGHTA and CDR2 is FQGNSA in the germline V gene. Trimming removed 3 bases at V and 7 bases at J, with 16 bases between. The CDR3 is 16 residues long. CDR3 bases: TGTGCCAGCAGCTTTTACAGGCGGGGGACAAATTCACCCCTCCACTTT. It codes for CASSFYRRGTNSPLHF. The complete variable domain, with remaining parts taken from reference TRBV7-2 and TRBJ1-6, reads GAGVSQSPSNKVTEKGKDVELRCDPISGHTALYWYRQSLGQGLEFLIYFQGNSAPDKSGLPSDRFSAERTGGSVSTLTIQRTQQEDSAVYLCASSFYRRGTNSPLHFGNGTRLTVT.

The V call is TRBV5-1, the J call TRBJ1-3; D is possibly TRBD1 (6 bases). The V and J ends lost 4 bases and 4 bases respectively, with 12 bases between them. This CDR3 contains 14 residues. The germline V gene has CDR1 SGHRS and CDR2 YFSETQ. CDR3 coding DNA: TGCGCCAGCAGCCGGGACAACGCCGGAAACACCATATATTTT. This gives the protein CASSRDNAGNTIYF.

This clone was observed once. The chain links TRBV7-9 to TRBJ2-3; TRBD1 matches 7 bases. The V segment lost 5 bases and the J segment 5 bases; nucleotides outside the gene matches: 10. Germline V lookup: CDR1 SEHNR, CDR2 FQNEAQ (reference sequence). This CDR3 is built from 15 residues. The CDR3 reads CASSRVGTVGDTQYF. The CDR3 coding sequence is TGTGCCAGCAGCCGTGTTGGGACAGTAGGAGATACGCAGTATTTT.

This clone came up once. The chain employs TRBV30 and TRBJ1-1; 7 bases align to TRBD1. CDR1 and CDR2 from the germline V gene are GTSNPN and SVGIG (reference sequence). This CDR3 comprises 10 residues. Losses at the gene ends were 4 bases for V and 8 bases for J; bases not matched to a gene: 1. The CDR3 protein is CAWIRGEAFF. The CDR3 nucleotides are TGTGCCTGGATCAGGGGGGAAGCTTTCTTT.

This chain joins TRBV5-1 and TRBJ2-5; D gene unclear. Germline values: CDR1 SGHRS, CDR2 YFSETQ. The CDR3 is 15 residues long. V lost 4 bases to trimming and J lost 1 base, with 14 bases between them. CDR3 protein: CASSPGSFGQETQYF. The CDR3 DNA is TGCGCCAGCAGCCCCGGGTCCTTCGGCCAAGAGACCCAGTACTTC.

This chain connects TRBV6-5 to TRBJ2-2; D is ambiguous. This CDR3 region has 13 residues. CDR1 MNHEY and CDR2 SVGAGI come from the germline V gene. Trimming pared 8 bases from V and 6 bases from J, leaving 13 bases between. CDR3 amino acids: CASQIGMAGELFF. CDR3 DNA sequence: TGTGCCAGCCAAATAGGGATGGCCGGGGAGCTGTTTTTT.

About this clone itself: Likely a read error: the CDR3 ends without its conserved phenylalanine or tryptophan. It is unclear where the CDR3 begins or ends on the DNA, so no DNA is shown, and the CDR3 is as TCRdb lists it. The V gene is TRBV30, the J gene TRBJ1-1. Germline values: CDR1 GTSNPN, CDR2 SVGIG (reference sequence). From its first to its last residue, the CDR3 has 13 amino acids. This CDR3 reads CAWSVQSRAAILL.

The gene calls are TRBV2 and TRBJ2-7; D not resolved. Trimming removed 7 bases from V and 5 bases from J, with 12 bases in between. There are 12 residues in the CDR3. The germline V gene encodes CDR1 SNHLY and CDR2 FYNNEI. CDR3 sequence: CASISRPNEQYF. The DNA for the CDR3 is TGTGCCAGCATATCTCGCCCCAACGAGCAGTACTTC.

CDR3 in amino acids: CASSPRGWGSYEQYF. As DNA, the CDR3 is TGTGCCAGCAGTCCAAGGGGGTGGGGCTCCTACGAGCAGTACTTC. The chain combines TRBV27 with TRBJ2-7, with TRBD1 as a possible D gene (6 bases). Germline V gene sequence: CDR1 MNHEY, CDR2 SMNVEV (reference sequence). CDR3 length: 15 residues. V was trimmed by 5 bases and J by 0 bases, leaving 14 bases between them.

This clone was counted a few times. The J gene is TRBJ1-1, the V gene TRBV7-2; a weak D match, TRBD1 (6 bases). Germline lookup yields CDR1 SGHTA and CDR2 FQGNSA. V was pared by 1 base and J by 5 bases, with 11 bases between. This CDR3 contains 14 residues. CDR3 DNA sequence: TGTGCCAGCAGCTTAGTAGGGGGGGATACTGAAGCTTTCTTT. Translated, it gives CASSLVGGDTEAFF. Full variable domain (outside the CDR3, taken from reference TRBV7-2 and TRBJ1-1): GAGVSQSPSNKVTEKGKDVELRCDPISGHTALYWYRQSLGQGLEFLIYFQGNSAPDKSGLPSDRFSAERTGGSVSTLTIQRTQQEDSAVYLCASSLVGGDTEAFFGQGTRLTVV.